Sequencing of this TCR beta chain was carried out in a study of Graves' ophthalmopathy and Graves' hyperthyroidism. Study-level background: The study drew peripheral blood at initial diagnosis, before any treatment. Notes on the study in general: For predicting ophthalmopathy progression, the model had 55% to 71% sensitivity and approximately 72% specificity. Most thyroid clonotypes with frequency above 0.001 were detected in blood too.

Presentation of ophthalmopathy in the donors involved moderate-to-severe activity, CAS ≥3, NOSPECS ≥4 and a duration under 3 months. On this clonotype: Antigen unknown.

The authors amplified TCR beta CDR3 regions, and they did so from RNA transcripts for repertoire sequencing. After a first-round RT-PCR with HTBI primers, a second-round multiplex PCR was run. Each CDR3 protein is one row after TCRdb ran MiXCR on the multiplex PCR reads. The sample lists around 600,000 distinct CDR3 sequences, over 40% occurring once. The germline V gene has CDR1 DFQATT and CDR2 SNEGSKA (reference sequence). The germline V and J ends were trimmed by 2 bases and 2 bases, with 13 bases remaining between them. CDR3 length: 14 amino acids. The TCR sequence derives from an adult man with Graves' ophthalmopathy. The sequencing sample was made of peripheral blood. This chain joins TRBV20-1 and TRBJ2-7; D may be TRBD1 (5 bases). DNA for the CDR3: TGCAGTGCTAGACTCAATCAGGGCACCTACGAGCAGTACTTC. Its translation is CSARLNQGTYEQYF.